This T cell receptor beta chain was profiled in a study of blood T cells in healthy people across ages. From germline, CDR1 is MNHEY and CDR2 SVGEGT. The V and J ends lost 3 bases and 2 bases respectively, with 5 bases between them. The CDR3 is made up of 14 amino acids. Note on this clonotype: The antigen is not known.

Using a J-beta primer mix together with a sample-barcoded 5' primer, a second PCR was run for 7 to 11 cycles. Via MiXCR, TCRdb re-called the 5' RACE reads, giving one row per CDR3 protein. The table records over a million distinct CDR3 sequences, almost 25% of them present only once. Findings of the study overall: Across the age range, TCR beta diversity per million T cells fell in a roughly linear way. Diversity estimates drawn from one million T cells were deemed underestimates.

These data are also associated with another study on T cells of mothers and their children. That work adds: A few healthy Caucasian mothers and their six children were the donors. Each mother yielded more than 8.5 million TCR beta CDR3 reads. Each child yielded 2.5 million to 3 million reads.

The source material was blood. The receptor comes from a girl aged 2 to 9 in good health. The rearrangement links TRBV6-2 or TRBV6-3 to TRBJ2-6; D uncertain. The CDR3 sequence: CASSYLAGANVLTF. As DNA, the CDR3 is TGTGCCAGCAGTTATTTGGCTGGGGCCAACGTCCTGACTTTC.